What follows are 14 T cell receptor beta chains derived from one specimen sequenced in a study of T cell repertoires in cytomegalovirus infection. One entry per CDR3 protein, called by TCRdb with MiXCR from the reads. The table has some 230,000 distinct CDR3 sequences, about 20% seen once; the top ten hold roughly 20%. The specimen was CD8+ T cells from PBMCs. These receptors were taken from a human donor in good health (CMV status not recorded). Some clones in this sample may be carry-over from other donors' samples.

The chain carries TRBV7-2 and TRBJ2-7; the match to TRBD2 covers 10 bases. V was pared by 4 bases and J by 2 bases, with 5 bases of the junction left unmatched. CDR3 size: 15 residues. The germline V gene encodes CDR1 SGHTA and CDR2 FQGNSA. The CDR3 nucleotides read TGTGCCAGCAGCTCACAAGCGGGGGGGACCTACGAGCAGTACTTC. It codes for CASSSQAGGTYEQYF.

The V and J genes are TRBV6-6 and TRBJ1-1; D gene ambiguous. Trimming shortened V by 5 bases and J by 1 base, and 8 bases separated the two germline ends. The CDR3 has 13 residues. The germline V gene has CDR1 MNHNY and CDR2 SVGAGI (reference sequence). CDR3 nucleotides: TGTGCCAGCAGTCAACAGTGGAACACTGAAGCTTTCTTT. This sequence encodes CASSQQWNTEAFF.

The J gene is TRBJ2-2, the V gene TRBV6-1, with D unclear. Trimming pared 5 bases from V and 7 bases from J, leaving 8 bases between. Germline CDR1 is MNHNS and CDR2 is SASEGT. The CDR3 contains 12 residues. CDR3 sequence reads: CASSRDIGELFF. CDR3 DNA sequence: TGTGCCAGCAGTCGAGATATCGGGGAGCTGTTTTTT.

The gene calls are TRBV11-1 and TRBJ2-1; D is uncertain. Germline lookup yields CDR1 SGHAT and CDR2 FQDESV (reference sequence). The CDR3 is made up of 14 amino acids. The V and J ends lost 2 bases and 7 bases respectively, with 12 bases between them. CDR3 coding DNA: TGTGCCAGCAGCTTACAAATTGCCGGGAATGAGCAGTTCTTC. It yields the protein CASSLQIAGNEQFF.

This clonotype turned up a few times. V usage is TRBV7-8 and J usage is TRBJ2-7, with 9 bases fitting TRBD1. The CDR3 length is 15 residues. Germline-derived CDR1 and CDR2 are SGHVS and FQNEAQ. J lost 3 bases, V lost 5 bases, and 8 bases had no gene match. The CDR3 spells CASSPYGQGNYEQYF. The DNA of the CDR3 is TGTGCCAGCAGCCCATACGGACAGGGGAACTACGAGCAGTACTTC. Full variable domain (outside the CDR3, taken from reference TRBV7-8 and TRBJ2-7): GAGVSQSPRYKVAKRGQDVALRCDPISGHVSLFWYQQALGQGPEFLTYFQNEAQLDKSGLPSDRFFAERPEGSVSTLKIQRTQQEDSAVYLCASSPYGQGNYEQYFGPGTRLTVT.

The V gene is TRBV9, the J gene TRBJ1-2; D perhaps matches TRBD1 (5 bases). The V gene lost 3 bases and the J gene lost 7 bases, with 16 bases spanning the gap. CDR1 is SGDLS and CDR2 is YYNGEE in the germline V gene. The CDR3 is made up of 14 amino acids. This chain's CDR3 is CASSAYEGKSGYTF. The CDR3 DNA follows: TGTGCCAGCAGCGCCTATGAGGGGAAGAGTGGCTACACCTTC.

This clonotype showed up many times. The chain links TRBV6-6 to TRBJ2-7; tentative D call: TRBD1 (6 bases). CDR3 length: 14 residues. Germline V gives CDR1 MNHNY, CDR2 SVGAGI (reference sequence). The germline V and J ends were trimmed by 8 bases and 3 bases, with 17 bases remaining between them. The CDR3: CASGSGRGLYEQYF. CDR3 bases: TGTGCCAGCGGATCGGGCAGGGGTCTCTACGAGCAGTACTTC.

This clonotype was seen many times. V gene TRBV28 combines with J gene TRBJ2-7, with 7 bases matching TRBD1. J lost 3 bases, V lost 5 bases, and 4 bases had no gene match. Germline CDR1 and CDR2: MDHEN and SYDVKM. The CDR3 is 13 amino acids. The CDR3 nucleotides are TGTGCCAGCAGTGAGGGACAGTACTACGAGCAGTACTTC. Translating it yields CASSEGQYYEQYF. The full variable domain, in which reference TRBV28 and TRBJ2-7 provide the parts outside the CDR3, is DVKVTQSSRYLVKRTGEKVFLECVQDMDHENMFWYRQDPGLGLRLIYFSYDVKMKEKGDIPEGYSVSREKKERFSLILESASTNQTSMYLCASSEGQYYEQYFGPGTRLTVT.

A few counts support this clonotype. V usage is TRBV12-3 or TRBV12-4 and J usage is TRBJ1-6; D may be TRBD1 (6 bases). V lost 6 bases, J lost 14 bases, and 17 bases lay in between. The CDR3 runs to 13 residues. CDR3 residues: CASSLQGKGALHF. The CDR3 DNA reads as TGTGCCAGCAGCCTACAGGGAAAAGGAGCCCTCCACTTT.

The chain links TRBV29-1 to TRBJ2-1; TRBD2 matches 8 bases. This CDR3 spans 14 amino acids. The germline V gene has CDR1 SQVTM and CDR2 ANQGSEA. V lost 1 base to trimming and J lost 8 bases; unmatched junction nucleotides: 7. In nucleotides, the CDR3 is TGCAGCGTTGAAGGGGCGGGGGGCTTTTATGAGCAGTTCTTC. Its translation: CSVEGAGGFYEQFF.

This clonotype was counted at least ten times. V usage is TRBV7-8 and J usage is TRBJ2-3; the D gene is possibly TRBD2 (5 bases). This CDR3 has 16 residues. The germline V gene has CDR1 SGHVS and CDR2 FQNEAQ. V shed 1 base and J shed 1 base, with 12 bases lying between them. The CDR3 DNA reads as TGTGCCAGCAGCTTAGTTGGGTTCGGGGGCACAGATACGCAGTATTTT. Protein: CASSLVGFGGTDTQYF.

This clonotype was seen only a few times. The chain combines TRBV12-3 or TRBV12-4 with TRBJ2-3; D ambiguous. The CDR3 is 14 amino acids. Trimming shortened V by 0 bases and J by 2 bases, and 6 bases separated the two germline ends. The CDR3: CASSLAGYTDTQYF. The CDR3 DNA reads TGTGCCAGCAGTTTAGCGGGATACACAGATACGCAGTATTTT.

The chain links TRBV4-1 to TRBJ2-7; 8 bases fit TRBD1. V was pared by 4 bases and J by 4 bases, with 9 bases of the junction left unmatched. There are 15 residues in the CDR3. From germline, CDR1 is MGHRA and CDR2 YSYEKL. The CDR3 coding sequence is TGCGCCAGCAGCCCCATACCCAGGGGGCTGTACGAGCAGTACTTC. Translation: CASSPIPRGLYEQYF.

This clonotype was detected many times. The J gene is TRBJ2-7, the V gene TRBV30; no reliable D call. The V end was cut by 0 bases, the J end by 3 bases, with 12 bases between. From germline, CDR1 is GTSNPN and CDR2 SVGIG (reference sequence). The CDR3 sequence is 14 residues long. The CDR3 DNA is TGTGCCTGGAGTGTACGGTCGGACCACTACGAGCAGTACTTC. This codes for CAWSVRSDHYEQYF.